The clone carrying this TCR beta chain showed up just once. With 4 bases clipped from V and 4 bases from J, the junction kept 8 bases outside the gene matches. The CDR3 runs to 16 residues. In germline, CDR1 is SNHLY, CDR2 FYNNEI. The entry originates in a study of blood T cell repertoires in COVID-19. Study-wide background: Spain, Italy and the United States supplied samples that represented acute and convalescent COVID-19.

Original processing methods: Counts of nucleated cells, estimated from reference gene primer amplification, were obtained. Generated by immunoSEQ multiplex PCR, the TCRdb table keeps only in-frame clones and is missing some. V, J and clone size are those of that table, while D and trimming were read from the DNA. The data contain around 240,000 clones, around 93% of them seen just once; the ten biggest clones take up around 1.3%. Which cohort a participant joined came from the clinical history participants gave. This rearrangement joins TRBV2 to TRBJ1-3; TRBD1 aligns across 9 bases. Sequenced material: PBMCs or T cells enriched from blood (not recorded which). This clonotype was sampled from a human donor in a cohort exposed to, infected with or recovered from COVID-19 (not recorded which). The donor label of this sample is uncertain. Written as DNA, the CDR3 is TGTGCCAGCAGTGGGGGGGACAGGGTAACAGGAAACACCATATATTTT. This translates into CASSGGDRVTGNTIYF.